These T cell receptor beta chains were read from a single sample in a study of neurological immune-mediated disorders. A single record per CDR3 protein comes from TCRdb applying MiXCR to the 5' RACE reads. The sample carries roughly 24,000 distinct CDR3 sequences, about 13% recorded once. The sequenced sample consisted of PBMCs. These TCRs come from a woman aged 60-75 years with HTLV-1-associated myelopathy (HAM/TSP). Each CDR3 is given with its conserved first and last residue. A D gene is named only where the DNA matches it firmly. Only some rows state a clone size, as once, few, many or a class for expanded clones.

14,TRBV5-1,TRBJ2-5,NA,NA,TGCGCCAGCAGCTCACGTCCCTTGGAAGAGACCCAGTACTTC,CASSSRPLEETQYF
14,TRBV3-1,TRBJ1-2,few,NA,TGTGCCAGTAGCCGGGACCGCCTAAGGGAGGGCTACACCTTC,CASSRDRLREGYTF
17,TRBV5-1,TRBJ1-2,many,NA,TGCGCCAGCAGCGGATTAGCCGGGAATATAAACCTCTATGGCTACACCTTC,CASSGLAGNINLYGYTF
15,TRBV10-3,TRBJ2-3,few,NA,TGTGCCATCGGTCGGACGATCGATACGGCAGATACGCAGTATTTT,CAIGRTIDTADTQYF
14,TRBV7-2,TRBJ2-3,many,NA,TGTGCCAGCAGCTTTGCGGGGGCCAAAGATACGCAGTATTTT,CASSFAGAKDTQYF
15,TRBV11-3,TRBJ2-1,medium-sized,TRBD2,TGTGCCAGCAGCCCACTAGCGGGGGGGACAGGTGAGCAGTTCTTC,CASSPLAGGTGEQFF
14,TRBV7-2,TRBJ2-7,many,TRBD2,TGTGCCAGCAGCTTGACTAGCGGGGCTAACGAGCAGTACTTC,CASSLTSGANEQYF
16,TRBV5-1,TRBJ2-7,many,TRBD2,TGCGCCAGCAGCCCTTTAGGGACTAGCGGCGCCTACGAGCAGTACTTC,CASSPLGTSGAYEQYF
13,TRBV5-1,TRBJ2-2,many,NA,TGCGCCAGCAGCTGGACAGCCTCCGGGGAGCTGTTTTTT,CASSWTASGELFF
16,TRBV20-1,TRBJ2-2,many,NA,TGCAGTGCTAGTAGTAGCGGCAGCCCGAACACCGGGGAGCTGTTTTTT,CSASSSGSPNTGELFF
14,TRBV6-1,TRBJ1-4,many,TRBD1,TGTGCCAGCAGACCGGGACAGGGCATTGAAAAACTGTTTTTT,CASRPGQGIEKLFF
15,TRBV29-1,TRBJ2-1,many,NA,TGCAGCGTTGGCCCACCGACAGCCTCCTACAATGAGCAGTTCTTC,CSVGPPTASYNEQFF
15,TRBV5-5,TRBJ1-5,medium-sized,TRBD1,TGTGCCAGCAGCCTCGGGACAGGGTACGGCCAGCCCCAGCATTTT,CASSLGTGYGQPQHF
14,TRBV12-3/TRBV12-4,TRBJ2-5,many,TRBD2,TGTGCCAGCACCTTAGAGGGACTAGCGGAGACCCAGTACTTC,CASTLEGLAETQYF
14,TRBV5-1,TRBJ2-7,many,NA,TGCGCCAGCAGGCTACAACAGATTGCCTACGAGCAGTACTTC,CASRLQQIAYEQYF
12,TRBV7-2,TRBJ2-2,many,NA,TGTGCCAGCAGCTTAGCCACCGGGGAGCTGTTTTTT,CASSLATGELFF
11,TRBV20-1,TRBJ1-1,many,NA,TGCAGTGCCCAGTCGGACACTGAAGCTTTCTTT,CSAQSDTEAFF
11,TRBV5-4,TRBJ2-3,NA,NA,TGTGCCAGCAGCTTAGGGGATACGCAGTATTTT,CASSLGDTQYF
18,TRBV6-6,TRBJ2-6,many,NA,TGTGCCAGCAGTTACTCGCGGACGGTTAGCTCTGGGGCCAACGTCCTGACTTTC,CASSYSRTVSSGANVLTF
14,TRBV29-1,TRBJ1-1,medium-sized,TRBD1,TGCAGCGTTGAAGTTTCAGGGGGTGGGACTGAAGCTTTCTTT,CSVEVSGGGTEAFF
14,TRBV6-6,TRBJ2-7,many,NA,TGTGCCAGCAAACGCCGGGACTCTACCTACGAGCAGTACTTC,CASKRRDSTYEQYF
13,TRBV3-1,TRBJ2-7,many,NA,TGTGCCAGCAGCCGACGGTCTACCTACGAGCAGTACTTC,CASSRRSTYEQYF
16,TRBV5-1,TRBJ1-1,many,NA,TGCGCCAGCAGTCCAACCTTGGGACGGAAGAACACTGAAGCTTTCTTT,CASSPTLGRKNTEAFF
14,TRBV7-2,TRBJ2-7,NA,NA,TGTGTCAGCAGCTTAGCTAGAGGGAGCTACGAGCAGTACTTC,CVSSLARGSYEQYF
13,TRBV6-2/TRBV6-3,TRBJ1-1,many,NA,TGTGCCAGCAGTACTGGAGGGAACACTGAAGCTTTCTTT,CASSTGGNTEAFF
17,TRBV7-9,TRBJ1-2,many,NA,TGTGCCAGCAGCTTATTTGGGGCCCCAGGGGACGGCGATGGCTACACCTTC,CASSLFGAPGDGDGYTF
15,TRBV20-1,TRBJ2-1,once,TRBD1,TGCAGTGTTACCCAGGGGACAGGGGGCTTATATGAGCAGTTCTTC,CSVTQGTGGLYEQFF
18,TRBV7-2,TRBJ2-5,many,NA,TGTGCCAGCAGCTTACTACTTGGTCGATCGACGCCACAAGAGACCCAGTACTTC,CASSLLLGRSTPQETQYF
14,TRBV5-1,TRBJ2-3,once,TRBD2,TGCGCCAGTAGCCTAGCGGGGGCCACAGATACGCAGTATTTT,CASSLAGATDTQYF
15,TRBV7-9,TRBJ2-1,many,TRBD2,TGTGCCAGCAGCTTGCCGGGGGGGCTGCACAATGAGCAGTTCTTC,CASSLPGGLHNEQFF
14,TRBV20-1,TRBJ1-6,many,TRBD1,TGCAGTGCTCGGACAGGGGGTATTAATTCACCCCTCCACTTT,CSARTGGINSPLHF
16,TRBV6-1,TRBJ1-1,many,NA,TGTGCCAGCAGTGAATTGGGCAGGACGATGAACACTGAAGCTTTCTTT,CASSELGRTMNTEAFF
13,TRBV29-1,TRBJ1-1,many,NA,TGCAGCGTTGAAGGCCCGACCCACACTGAAGCTTTCTTT,CSVEGPTHTEAFF
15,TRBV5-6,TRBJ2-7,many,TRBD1,TGTGCCAGCAGCTGGGGGGACAGGGAAGGGAAAGAGCAGTACTTC,CASSWGDREGKEQYF
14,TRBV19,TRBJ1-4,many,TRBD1,TGTGCCAGTAGCGGACAGGGTTCTAATGAAAAACTGTTTTTT,CASSGQGSNEKLFF
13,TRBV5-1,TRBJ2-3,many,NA,TGCGCCAGCAGCTTGGGACAGGCTAATACGCAGTATTTT,CASSLGQANTQYF
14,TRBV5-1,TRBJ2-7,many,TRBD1,TGCGCCAGCAGCTTCCAACAGGGGGCTCACGAGCAGTACTTC,CASSFQQGAHEQYF
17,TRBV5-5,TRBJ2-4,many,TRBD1,TGTGCCAGCAGCGGGGTGGACAGGGGCCTAGCCAAAAACATTCAGTACTTC,CASSGVDRGLAKNIQYF
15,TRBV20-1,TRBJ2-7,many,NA,TGCAGTGCTAGAGATTCATTCCGATCTACCTACGAGCAGTACTTC,CSARDSFRSTYEQYF
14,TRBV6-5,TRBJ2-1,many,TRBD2,TGTGCCAGCAGCTTCGGACTAGCAAGGAATGAGCAGTTCTTC,CASSFGLARNEQFF
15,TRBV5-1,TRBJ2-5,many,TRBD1,TGCGCCAGCAGCTTATCTACAGGGGGCTTCCAGACCCAGTACTTC,CASSLSTGGFQTQYF
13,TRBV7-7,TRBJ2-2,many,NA,TGTGCCAGCAGTTCCCTTGGCACCGGGGAGCTGTTTTTT,CASSSLGTGELFF
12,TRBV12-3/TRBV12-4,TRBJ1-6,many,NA,TGTGCCAGCAGTTTAGGCTCTTCACCCCTCCACTTT,CASSLGSSPLHF
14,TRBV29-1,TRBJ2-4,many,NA,TGCAGCGTTGAAGTAGCAGTAGCCAAAAACATTCAGTACTTC,CSVEVAVAKNIQYF
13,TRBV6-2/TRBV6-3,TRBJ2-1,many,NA,TGTGCCAGCAGTTTCACTTCCTACAATGAGCAGTTCTTC,CASSFTSYNEQFF
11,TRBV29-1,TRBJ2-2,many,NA,TGCAGCGCCGCTGTCCCCGGGGAGCTGTTTTTT,CSAAVPGELFF
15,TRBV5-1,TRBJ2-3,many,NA,TGCGCCAGCAGCTTGTCGGGACAAAGCACAGATACGCAGTATTTT,CASSLSGQSTDTQYF
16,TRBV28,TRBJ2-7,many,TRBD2,TGTGCCAGCAGTTCCATAGCGTGGGAGGGCTCCTACGAGCAGTACTTC,CASSSIAWEGSYEQYF
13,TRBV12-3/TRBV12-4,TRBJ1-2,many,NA,TGTGCCAGCACGGGGACTCGGACCTATGGCTACACCTTC,CASTGTRTYGYTF
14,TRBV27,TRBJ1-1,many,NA,TGTGCCAGCAGTCCAGGGTATGAGAACACTGAAGCTTTCTTT,CASSPGYENTEAFF
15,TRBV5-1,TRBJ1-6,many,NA,TGCGCCAGCACTCTAGGGGAACCAGATAATTCACCCCTCCACTTT,CASTLGEPDNSPLHF
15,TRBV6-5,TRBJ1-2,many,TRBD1,TGTGCCAGCAGGTCGTCAGGGGGAACACTCTATGGCTACACCTTC,CASRSSGGTLYGYTF